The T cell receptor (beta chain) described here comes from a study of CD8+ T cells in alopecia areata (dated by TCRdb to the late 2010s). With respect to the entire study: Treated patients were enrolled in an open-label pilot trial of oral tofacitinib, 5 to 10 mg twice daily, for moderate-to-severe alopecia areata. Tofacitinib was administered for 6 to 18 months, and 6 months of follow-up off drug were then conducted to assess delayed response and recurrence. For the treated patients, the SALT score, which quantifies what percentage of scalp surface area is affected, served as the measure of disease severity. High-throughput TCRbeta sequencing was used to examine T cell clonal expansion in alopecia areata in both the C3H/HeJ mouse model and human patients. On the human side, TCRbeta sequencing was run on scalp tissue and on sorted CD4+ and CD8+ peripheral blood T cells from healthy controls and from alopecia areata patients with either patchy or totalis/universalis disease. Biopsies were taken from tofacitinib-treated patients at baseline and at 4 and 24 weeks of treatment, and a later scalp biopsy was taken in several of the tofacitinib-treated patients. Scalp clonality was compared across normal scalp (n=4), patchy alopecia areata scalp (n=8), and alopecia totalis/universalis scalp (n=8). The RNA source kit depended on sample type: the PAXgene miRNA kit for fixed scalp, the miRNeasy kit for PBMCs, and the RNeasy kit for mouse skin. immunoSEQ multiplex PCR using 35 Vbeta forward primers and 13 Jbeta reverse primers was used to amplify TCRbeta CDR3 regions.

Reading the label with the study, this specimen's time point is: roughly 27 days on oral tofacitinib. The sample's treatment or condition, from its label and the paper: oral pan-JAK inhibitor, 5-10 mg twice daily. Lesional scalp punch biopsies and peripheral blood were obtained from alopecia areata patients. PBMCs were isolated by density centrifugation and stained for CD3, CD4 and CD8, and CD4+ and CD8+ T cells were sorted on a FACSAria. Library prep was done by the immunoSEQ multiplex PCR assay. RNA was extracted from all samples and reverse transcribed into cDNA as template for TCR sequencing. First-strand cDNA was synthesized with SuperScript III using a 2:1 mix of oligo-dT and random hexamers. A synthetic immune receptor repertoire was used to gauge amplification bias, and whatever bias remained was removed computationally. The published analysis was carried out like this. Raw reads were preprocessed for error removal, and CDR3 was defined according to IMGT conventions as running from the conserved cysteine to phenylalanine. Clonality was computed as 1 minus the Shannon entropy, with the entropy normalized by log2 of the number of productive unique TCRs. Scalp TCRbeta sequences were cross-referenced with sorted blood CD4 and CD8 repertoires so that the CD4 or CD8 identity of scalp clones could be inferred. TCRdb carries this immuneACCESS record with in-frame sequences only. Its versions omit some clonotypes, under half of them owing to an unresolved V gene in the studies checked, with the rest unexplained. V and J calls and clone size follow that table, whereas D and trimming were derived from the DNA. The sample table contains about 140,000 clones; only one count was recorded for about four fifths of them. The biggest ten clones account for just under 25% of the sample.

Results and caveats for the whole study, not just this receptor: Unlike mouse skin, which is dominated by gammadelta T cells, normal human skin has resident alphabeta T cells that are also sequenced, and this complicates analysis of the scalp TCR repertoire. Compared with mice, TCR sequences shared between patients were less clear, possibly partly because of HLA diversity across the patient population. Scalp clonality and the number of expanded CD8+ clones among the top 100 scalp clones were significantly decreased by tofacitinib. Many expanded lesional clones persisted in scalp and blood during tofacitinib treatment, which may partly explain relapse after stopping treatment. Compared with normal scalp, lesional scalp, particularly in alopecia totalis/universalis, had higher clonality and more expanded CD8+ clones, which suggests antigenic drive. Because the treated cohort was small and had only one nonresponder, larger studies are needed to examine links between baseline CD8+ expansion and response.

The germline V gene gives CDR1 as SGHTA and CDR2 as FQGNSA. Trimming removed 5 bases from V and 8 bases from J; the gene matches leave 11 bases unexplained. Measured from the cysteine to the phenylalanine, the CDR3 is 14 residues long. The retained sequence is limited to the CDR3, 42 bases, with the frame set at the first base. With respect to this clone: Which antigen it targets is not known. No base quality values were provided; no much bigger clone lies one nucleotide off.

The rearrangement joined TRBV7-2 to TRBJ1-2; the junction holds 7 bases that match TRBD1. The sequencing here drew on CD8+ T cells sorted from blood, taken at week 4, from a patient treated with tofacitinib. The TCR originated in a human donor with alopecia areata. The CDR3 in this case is CASSPQGDPWGYTF. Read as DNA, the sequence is TGTGCCAGCAGCCCGCAGGGGGACCCATGGGGCTACACCTTC.